This TCR beta chain was sequenced in a study of cytomegalovirus exposure and HLA in healthy donors. General study findings and limits: In an earlier analysis, most TCR beta V segments were productive about 87% or about 30% of the time. Analyses of presence and absence presupposed an approximately uniform sequencing depth across donors. Several of the most significant clusters were apparently associated with common viral pathogens in a later analysis.

V lost 1 base, J lost 7 bases, and 5 bases stayed unmatched. Germline values: CDR1 SGHAT, CDR2 FQNNGV. This CDR3 has 15 residues. On this clone itself: The antigen is not known.

A multiplex PCR was run with 60 Vbeta primers and 13 Jbeta primers. Only in-frame clones appear in the TCRdb table, and some are missing; sequencing was by immunoSEQ multiplex PCR. The sample yields around 160,000 clones, roughly 78% seen once. The J gene is TRBJ2-1, the V gene TRBV11-2; TRBD2 agrees at 9 bases. This TCR was sampled from a man in his forties in good health and CMV-seropositive. The source material was PBMCs. The CDR3 coding sequence is TGTGCCAGCAGCTTAGGGGCGGGAGGGCTGAATGAGCAGTTCTTC. Amino acid sequence: CASSLGAGGLNEQFF.